This T cell receptor (beta chain) comes out of a study of T cells in Graves' hyperthyroidism and ophthalmopathy. Study results and limitations: From stable hyperthyroidism, ophthalmopathy was separated by a 13 V-J model. Within blood appeared most thyroid clonotypes that had expanded above 0.001.

The trim removed 8 bases at V and 8 bases at J, leaving 5 bases unmatched. The CDR3 covers 11 residues. Germline values: CDR1 SQVTM, CDR2 ANQGSEA. The source material, RNA transcripts, was used to amplify TCR beta CDR3 regions. First-round RT-PCR of the TCR CDR3 relied on the HTBI primer set. A single record per CDR3 protein comes from TCRdb applying MiXCR to the multiplex PCR reads. The sample carries approximately 600,000 distinct CDR3 sequences, about 14% recorded once. Comments on this clonotype: What it binds is not known.

PBMCs were collected from a 10 ml volume of fresh peripheral blood. This TCR was sampled from a woman between 18 and 29 years old with Graves' ophthalmopathy. Material for sequencing was blood. The rearrangement uses TRBV29-1 and TRBJ1-2, with 10 positions matching TRBD1. Here the CDR3 reads CSLRTGGGYTF. CDR3 nucleotides: TGCAGCCTCCGGACAGGGGGAGGCTACACCTTC.